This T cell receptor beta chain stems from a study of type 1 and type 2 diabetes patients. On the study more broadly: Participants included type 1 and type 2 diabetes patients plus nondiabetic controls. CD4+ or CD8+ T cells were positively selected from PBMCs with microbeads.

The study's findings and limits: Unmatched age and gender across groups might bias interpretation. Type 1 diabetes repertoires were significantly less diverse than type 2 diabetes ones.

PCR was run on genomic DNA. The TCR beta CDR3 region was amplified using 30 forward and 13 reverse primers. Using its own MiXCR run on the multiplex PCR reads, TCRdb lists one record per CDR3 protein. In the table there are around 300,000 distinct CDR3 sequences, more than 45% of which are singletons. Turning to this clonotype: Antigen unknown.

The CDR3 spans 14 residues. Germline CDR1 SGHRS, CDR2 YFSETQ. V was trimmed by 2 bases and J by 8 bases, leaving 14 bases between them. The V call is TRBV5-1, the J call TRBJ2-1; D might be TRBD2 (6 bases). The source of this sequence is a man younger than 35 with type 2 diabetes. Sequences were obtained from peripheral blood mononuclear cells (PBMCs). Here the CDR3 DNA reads TGCGCCAGCAGCTTTGGCGGAGGGGCGGATGAGCAGTTCTTC. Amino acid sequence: CASSFGGGADEQFF.